The present entry profiles one T cell receptor (beta chain) with its context. The antigen is not known. Time point specified: cycle 4 day 1 (C4D1), after less than seven weeks of nivolumab. Each patient's relapse followed autologous stem cell transplantation, and brentuximab vedotin exposure varied. Germline assignment: CDR1 SGHDT and CDR2 YYEEEE. V lost 0 bases to trimming and J lost 4 bases, with 13 bases between them. The CDR3 covers 16 residues. These data belong to a study of PD-1 blockade in classical Hodgkin lymphoma. Study information: Each patient was given nivolumab 3 mg/kg through a vein every 2 weeks.

Study findings and constraints: With CD4+ cells, TCR diversity rose significantly by C4D1, but not with CD8+ cells. Newly diagnosed patients were reported to exhibit reduced baseline TCR diversity relative to healthy donors. Lower baseline TCR diversity marked trial partial responders and progressors.

Here immunoSEQ multiplex PCR was the method, and the copy in TCRdb shows in-frame clones only, minus some. This sample has roughly 52,000 clones; 86% occur once, and the top ten carry 6% to 7%. The sample in question was peripheral blood mononuclear cells (PBMCs), obtained before the fourth cycle of nivolumab. The TCR comes from a human donor with classical Hodgkin lymphoma. The rearrangement uses TRBV5-6 and TRBJ2-2; possibly TRBD2 for D (6 bases). The CDR3 DNA sequence: TGTGCCAGCAGCTTGGGGCCCGGGGGTGGCACCGGGGAGCTGTTTTTT. Its translation is CASSLGPGGGTGELFF.